The following is a T cell receptor (beta chain) sequence with its context. What it recognizes is unknown. A much larger clone lies one base from this, so it may be a read error. The sample belongs to a study of T cells in Graves' hyperthyroidism and ophthalmopathy. On the study more broadly: At the time of initial diagnosis and before any treatment, peripheral blood was collected. Findings and caveats of the study: Progression to ophthalmopathy was predicted a median of about six months early.

Uncontrolled infection, other autoimmune disease, pregnancy or lactation disqualified patients from enrolment. V dropped 0 bases and J dropped 0 bases, with 18 bases sitting between them. The germline CDR1 and CDR2 sequences are DFQATT and SNEGSKA (reference sequence). The CDR3 has 19 residues. Regions amplified from RNA transcripts were the TCR beta CDR3 regions. Primed by the HTBI set, a first-round RT-PCR was run on the TCR CDR3. TCRdb passed the multiplex PCR reads through MiXCR, listing each CDR3 protein once. The sample has about 510,000 distinct CDR3 sequences, 14% seen once. Sequencing was performed on blood. The receptor's source is a woman between 40 and 55 years old with Graves' hyperthyroidism. This chain connects TRBV20-1 to TRBJ2-6; no reliable D call. CDR3 in DNA: TGCAGTGCTAGAGATGTCGCGACCTCAAGGGTCTCTGGGGCCAACGTCCTGACTTTC. It encodes CSARDVATSRVSGANVLTF.